The 26 T cell receptor beta chains reported below all come from one sample, sequenced in a study of blood T cell repertoires in COVID-19 (dated by TCRdb to about 2020). To prepare the library, the immunoSEQ multiplex PCR assay was applied. TCRdb re-hosts the immuneACCESS table, in-frame sequences only. Its copies lack some clones; in the studies checked, an unresolved V gene accounts for under half of them, and the cause for the rest is not known. This sample has about 150,000 clones in its table, and about 80% of those were observed once. The top ten hold around 10% of the sample. Input material: peripheral blood. The receptors were sampled from a woman aged 55-69 years with COVID-19, enrolled during active disease.

This sequence joins TRBV9 and TRBJ2-1; 11 bases fit TRBD2. Germline V CDR1 and CDR2: SGDLS, YYNGEE. V trimming: 4 bases; J trimming: 7 bases; junction bases outside the gene matches: 10. This CDR3 has 16 residues. The CDR3 spells CASSSTGTSGLNEQFF. The DNA for the CDR3 is TGTGCCAGCAGCTCCACCGGGACTAGCGGCCTAAATGAGCAGTTCTTC. The variable domain in full, completed from reference TRBV9 and TRBJ2-1, reads DSGVTQTPKHLITATGQRVTLRCSPRSGDLSVYWYQQSLDQGLQFLIQYYNGEERAKGNILERFSAQQFPDLHSELNLSSLELGDSALYFCASSSTGTSGLNEQFFGPGTRLTVL.

The chain combines TRBV30 with TRBJ2-7; a weak D match, TRBD2 (6 bases). Between the trimmed V and J ends, which lost 0 bases and 6 bases, there was a span of 18 bases. Looked up from germline, CDR1 is GTSNPN and CDR2 is SVGIG (reference sequence). The CDR3 is 15 amino acids. CDR3 nucleotides: TGTGCCTGGAGTGTACGGCCCGGGGGTCGGGGCGAGCAGTACGTC. Translated: CAWSVRPGGRGEQYV.

This clone has just one count. V usage is TRBV6-5 and J usage is TRBJ2-3, with D unresolved. V lost 2 bases and J lost 2, with 11 bases in between. The length of the CDR3 is 15 residues. Germline-derived CDR1 and CDR2 are MNHEY and SVGAGI. The chain's CDR3 is CASSYRRGYTDTQYF. The DNA for the CDR3 is TGTGCCAGCAGTTACCGGCGCGGCTACACAGATACGCAGTATTTT.

V is TRBV18 and J is TRBJ1-3; D remains ambiguous. CDR3 length equals 16 residues. Germline values: CDR1 KGHSH, CDR2 LQKENI. V was shortened by 3 bases and J by 0 bases, with 12 bases between the two germline ends. The CDR3 nucleotides are TGTGCCAGCTCACCGGCGGACTCTTACTCTGGAAACACCATATATTTT. This translates into CASSPADSYSGNTIYF.

The genes are TRBV28 and TRBJ1-4, with 8 nucleotides matching TRBD1. The germline gives CDR1 MDHEN, CDR2 SYDVKM. The V gene end was trimmed by 6 bases and the J gene end by 3 bases; junction bases not matched to a gene: 12. The CDR3 is 17 amino acids. The CDR3 spells CASSPLGQGGPNEKLFF. CDR3 DNA: TGTGCCAGCAGCCCCCTAGGACAGGGAGGGCCTAATGAAAAACTGTTTTTT.

This CDR3 is CASSRRQPASPTPLHF. In DNA form, the CDR3 reads TGTGCCAGCAGCCGCAGACAGCCCGCGTCCCCGACACCCCTCCACTTT. The rearrangement joins TRBV3-1 (or the pseudogene TRBV3-2) to TRBJ1-6, with D possibly TRBD1 on 5 matching bases. V was shortened by 4 bases and J by 11 bases, with 21 bases between the two germline ends. Germline loops: CDR1 LGHDT, CDR2 YNNKEL (reference sequence). The CDR3 spans 16 residues.

The chain is built from TRBV6-5 and TRBJ2-2; a weak D match, TRBD2 (6 bases). The CDR3 is 15 amino acids. V shed 2 bases and J shed 5 bases, with 12 bases lying between them. CDR1 is MNHEY and CDR2 is SVGAGI in the germline V gene. This CDR3 is CASSYGGSWTGELFF. The CDR3 coding sequence is TGTGCCAGCAGTTACGGGGGGAGCTGGACCGGGGAGCTGTTTTTT.

This clone was seen more than once but under ten times. V gene TRBV19 combines with J gene TRBJ1-2, with 11 bases matching TRBD1. CDR1 LNHDA and CDR2 SQIVND come from the germline V gene (reference sequence). The length of the CDR3 is 15 residues. J was trimmed by 5 bases and V by 5 bases; bases with no gene match: 7. The CDR3 sequence: CASSLGQGAGYGYTF. In nucleotides, the CDR3 is TGTGCCAGTAGTCTTGGACAGGGGGCAGGGTATGGCTACACCTTC.

This clone was observed a few times. The rearrangement links TRBV25-1 to TRBJ2-1; no clear D. V was cut by 3 bases and J by 4 bases, with 16 bases left in between. Germline loops: CDR1 MGHDK, CDR2 SYGVNS. This CDR3 comprises 16 residues. The CDR3 nucleotides are TGTGCCAGCAGTGAGTCCTTAGCCGGATTATACAATGAGCAGTTCTTC. The encoded protein is CASSESLAGLYNEQFF.

This chain links TRBV3-1 (or the pseudogene TRBV3-2) with TRBJ1-2; D ambiguous. Germline loops: CDR1 LGHDT, CDR2 YNNKEL (reference sequence). V was cut by 3 bases and J by 8 bases, with 7 bases left in between. The CDR3 is 11 residues long. In DNA, the CDR3 is TGTGCCAGCAGCCATGGGAGGGGCTACACCTTC. It specifies CASSHGRGYTF.

A few counts support this clone. The V and J genes are TRBV6-2 or TRBV6-3 and TRBJ2-1; 8 bases map to TRBD1. This CDR3 spans 16 amino acids. Germline CDR1 MNHEY, CDR2 SVGEGT. The V segment lost 4 bases and the J segment 2 bases; nucleotides outside the gene matches: 7. CDR3 in amino acids: CASSLSGGHPYNEQFF. Here the CDR3 DNA reads TGTGCCAGCAGTTTGTCAGGGGGCCACCCCTACAATGAGCAGTTCTTC.

The rearrangement joins TRBV3-1 (or the pseudogene TRBV3-2) to TRBJ1-6, with TRBD1 as a possible D gene (5 bases). Germline CDR1 reads LGHDT; CDR2 reads YNNKEL (reference sequence). This CDR3 spans 16 amino acids. Deletions cut 1 base from V and 7 bases from J, with 14 bases between. The CDR3 DNA is TGTGCCAGCAGCCAAGTAGGAGGGCAGGGCAATTCACCCCTCCACTTT. It codes for CASSQVGGQGNSPLHF.

This clone has just a few counts. The rearrangement joins TRBV4-1 to TRBJ2-1; a possible D gene is TRBD1 (6 bases). The CDR3 spans 13 residues. Per germline, CDR1 MGHRA and CDR2 YSYEKL. V was trimmed by 1 base and J by 8 bases, leaving 9 bases between them. The CDR3 sequence is CASSQVGADEQFF. The CDR3 nucleotides read TGCGCCAGCAGCCAAGTGGGGGCCGATGAGCAGTTCTTC.

V and J are TRBV7-8 and TRBJ1-2; 7 bases are shared with TRBD1. J was trimmed by 4 bases and V by 6 bases; bases with no gene match: 5. The CDR3 runs to 13 residues. Germline V CDR1 and CDR2: SGHVS, FQNEAQ. As DNA, the CDR3 is TGTGCCAGCAGACCGACAGGGCCCTATGGCTACACCTTC. Residues: CASRPTGPYGYTF.

The chain is built from TRBV3-1 (or the pseudogene TRBV3-2) and TRBJ2-5, with 8 positions matching TRBD1. V was clipped by 3 bases and J by 6 bases; unmatched bases: 15. The length of the CDR3 is 17 residues. Germline CDR1 and CDR2: LGHDT and YNNKEL (reference sequence). The CDR3 bases are TGTGCCAGCAGCCAGGTCCCCGGGACAGGTTCGAAAAAGACCCAGTACTTC. It encodes CASSQVPGTGSKKTQYF.

J is TRBJ2-5 and V is TRBV5-4, with no clear D. Trimming stripped 0 bases from V and 5 bases from J, with 11 bases between. The length of the CDR3 is 14 residues. Germline loops: CDR1 SGHNT, CDR2 YYREEE (reference sequence). CDR3: CASSLDPAGETQYF. The CDR3 bases are TGTGCCAGCAGCTTGGACCCCGCCGGGGAGACCCAGTACTTC.

This clone showed up just a few times. The chain couples TRBV5-1 to TRBJ1-2; TRBD1 is a possible D gene (5 bases). The CDR3 consists of 16 residues. CDR1 and CDR2 (germline): SGHRS, YFSETQ. Trimming removed 4 bases at V and 4 bases at J, with 20 bases between. The CDR3, as DNA: TGCGCCAGCAGCCCGCAGGGAACAGGTGGCCCCTATGGCTACACCTTC. It specifies CASSPQGTGGPYGYTF.

The chain carries TRBV6-5 and TRBJ1-6; D uncertain. CDR1 and CDR2 (germline): MNHEY, SVGAGI. The CDR3 sequence is 14 residues long. Trimming pared 7 bases from V and 7 bases from J, leaving 14 bases between. CDR3 DNA: TGTGCCAGCACTACAACTACGTTCAATTCACCCCTCCACTTT. This sequence encodes CASTTTTFNSPLHF.

The V and J genes are TRBV21-1 and TRBJ2-1; TRBD2, the table's D call, was not compared with the DNA. TRBV21-1 is termed a pseudogene. The CDR3 contains 14 residues. The CDR3 DNA follows: TGTGCCAGCAGCAGTAATAGCGGGAGGAATGAGCAGTTCTTC. Translated, it gives CASSSNSGRNEQFF.

The chain combines TRBV2 with TRBJ2-3; TRBD2 matches at 10 bases. Trimming removed 11 bases from V and 1 base from J; junction bases left unmatched: 6. Germline CDR1 reads SNHLY; CDR2 reads FYNNEI. This CDR3 is built from 14 residues. The CDR3 DNA follows: TGTGCCCGGAGCGGGAGGGCCCGCACAGATACGCAGTATTTT. Protein sequence: CARSGRARTDTQYF.

The chain employs TRBV15 and TRBJ2-1; 11 bases agree with TRBD2. The V segment lost 4 bases and the J segment 3 bases; nucleotides outside the gene matches: 2. The CDR3 totals 15 residues. The germline V gene has CDR1 LNHNV and CDR2 YYDKDF (reference sequence). The CDR3, as DNA: TGTGCCACCAGCACTCTAGCGGGAGGCTACAATGAGCAGTTCTTC. Protein: CATSTLAGGYNEQFF.

This clone has just a few counts. The chain recombines TRBV7-2 with TRBJ1-2; 8 bases match TRBD1. Germline lookup yields CDR1 SGHTA and CDR2 FQGNSA. This CDR3 has 15 residues. J lost 8 bases, V lost 3 bases, and 11 bases had no gene match. The CDR3 DNA reads as TGTGCCAGCAGCTTCCTCGTTTTACAGGGGGACGGCTACACCTTC. Residues: CASSFLVLQGDGYTF.

This chain links TRBV6-1 with TRBJ2-7, with a possible D match to TRBD1 (6 bases). The CDR3 has 15 amino acids. The V end was cut by 2 bases, the J end by 8 bases, with 19 bases between. Germline values: CDR1 MNHNS, CDR2 SASEGT. This chain's CDR3 is CASSESGAAPNQQYF. Written as DNA, the CDR3 is TGTGCCAGCAGTGAATCAGGGGCCGCACCTAACCAGCAGTACTTC.

The CDR3 bases are TGTGCCAGCAGTGAGCGTGGTAAAAATGAGCAGTTCTTC. It yields the protein CASSERGKNEQFF. The chain carries TRBV2 and TRBJ2-1; D not resolved. V lost 3 bases, J lost 7 bases, and 10 bases lay in between. The length of the CDR3 is 13 residues. Germline V gene lookup returns CDR1 SNHLY and CDR2 FYNNEI.

CDR3 sequence: CASSEGAYNTEAFF. The CDR3 DNA sequence: TGCGCCAGCAGCGAGGGGGCTTATAACACTGAAGCTTTCTTT. The chain has TRBV5-1 and TRBJ1-1; TRBD1 matches at 7 bases. Germline V CDR1 and CDR2: SGHRS, YFSETQ. V shed 4 bases, J shed 2 bases, and the junction held 5 bases outside the gene matches. This CDR3 region has 14 residues.

The chain has TRBV6-4 and TRBJ1-1; D uncertain. The CDR3 has 13 amino acids. The ends were cut back, 2 bases at V and 2 bases at J, with 6 bases in the middle. Germline-derived CDR1 and CDR2 are MRHNA and SNTAGT. CDR3 DNA: TGTGCCAGCAGTGACGAAGCCAACACTGAAGCTTTCTTT. Translating gives CASSDEANTEAFF.